This T cell receptor (beta chain) was documented in a study of radiotherapy plus CTLA-4 blockade in lung cancer. Overall study context: Roughly 17% of patients responded objectively, and around 32% achieved disease control. Study-level points and caveats: Among blood TCR repertoires after radiotherapy plus ipilimumab, tumor-derived clones expanded. Dynamics of early blood T cell clones, together with interferon-beta, were reportedly the best predictors of response.

The CDR3 has 15 amino acids. Trimming left V 5 bases short and J 6 bases short, with 19 bases between. Germline-derived CDR1 and CDR2 are GTSNPN and SVGIG (reference sequence). Patients with chemo-refractory metastatic non-small-cell lung cancer received focal radiation plus CTLA-4 blockade with ipilimumab. Profiled with immunoSEQ multiplex PCR; TCRdb holds only in-frame clones, not every one. The table shows tens of thousands of clones, with over 60% occurring only once. About this clone: What it recognizes is unknown.

The genes are TRBV30 and TRBJ2-2; D tentatively reads TRBD1 or TRBD2 (5 bases each). The source of this sequence is a human donor with non-small cell lung cancer that progressed on radiotherapy plus ipilimumab. Sequences were derived from peripheral blood, sampled from a patient treated with radiotherapy plus ipilimumab. The CDR3 sequence is CAWLNNQGRAGELFF. DNA of the CDR3: TGTGCCTGGTTGAATAATCAGGGACGCGCCGGGGAGCTGTTTTTT.